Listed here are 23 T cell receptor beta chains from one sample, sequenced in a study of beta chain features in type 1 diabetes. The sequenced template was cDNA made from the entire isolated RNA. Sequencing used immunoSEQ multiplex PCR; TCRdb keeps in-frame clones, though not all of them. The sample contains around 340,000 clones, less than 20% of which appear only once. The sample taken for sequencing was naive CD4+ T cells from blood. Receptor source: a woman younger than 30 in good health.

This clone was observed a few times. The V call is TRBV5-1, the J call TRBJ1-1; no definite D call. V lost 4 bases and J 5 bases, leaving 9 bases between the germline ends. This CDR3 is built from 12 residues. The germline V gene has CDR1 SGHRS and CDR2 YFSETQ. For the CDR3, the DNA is TGCGCCAGCAGCGAGACTGGAACTGAAGCTTTCTTT. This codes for CASSETGTEAFF.

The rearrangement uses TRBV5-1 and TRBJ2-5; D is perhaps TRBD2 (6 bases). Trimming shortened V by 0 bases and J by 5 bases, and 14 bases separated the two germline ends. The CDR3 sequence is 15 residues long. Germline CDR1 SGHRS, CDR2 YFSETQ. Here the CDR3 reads CASSLARSGWETQYF. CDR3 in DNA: TGCGCCAGCAGCTTGGCGCGCAGCGGGTGGGAGACCCAGTACTTC.

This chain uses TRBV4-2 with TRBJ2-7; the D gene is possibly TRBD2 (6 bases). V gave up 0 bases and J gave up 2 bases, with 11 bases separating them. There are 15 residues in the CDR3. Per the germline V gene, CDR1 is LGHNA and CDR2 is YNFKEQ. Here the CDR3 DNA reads TGTGCCAGCAGCCAAGAGGAGGGATTAGCCTACGAGCAGTACTTC. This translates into CASSQEEGLAYEQYF.

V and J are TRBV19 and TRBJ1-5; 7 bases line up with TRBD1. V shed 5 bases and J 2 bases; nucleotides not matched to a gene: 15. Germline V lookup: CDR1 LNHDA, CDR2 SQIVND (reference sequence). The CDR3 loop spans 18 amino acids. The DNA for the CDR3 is TGTGCCAGTAGTCCCACCCCGCAGGGGGTATTCGGCAATCAGCCCCAGCATTTT. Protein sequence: CASSPTPQGVFGNQPQHF.

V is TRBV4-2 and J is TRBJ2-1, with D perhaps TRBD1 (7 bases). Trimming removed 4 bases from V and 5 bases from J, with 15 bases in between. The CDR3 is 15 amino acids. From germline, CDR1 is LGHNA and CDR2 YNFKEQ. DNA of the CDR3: TGTGCCAGCAGCCCCGGGCAGGGGGGTAACAATGAGCAGTTCTTC. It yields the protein CASSPGQGGNNEQFF.

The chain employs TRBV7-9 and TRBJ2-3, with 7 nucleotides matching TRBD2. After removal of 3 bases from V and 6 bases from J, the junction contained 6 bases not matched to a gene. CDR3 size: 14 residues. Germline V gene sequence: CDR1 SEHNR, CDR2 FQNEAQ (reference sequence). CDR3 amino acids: CASSFEGRADTQYF. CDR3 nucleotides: TGTGCCAGCAGCTTTGAAGGGAGGGCTGATACGCAGTATTTT.

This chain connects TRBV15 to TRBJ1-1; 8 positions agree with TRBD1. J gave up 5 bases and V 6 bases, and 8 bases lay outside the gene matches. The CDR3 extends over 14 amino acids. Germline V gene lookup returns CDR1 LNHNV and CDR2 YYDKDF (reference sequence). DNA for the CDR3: TGTGCCACCAGTAGTCGGACAGGGAGAACTGAAGCTTTCTTT. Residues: CATSSRTGRTEAFF.

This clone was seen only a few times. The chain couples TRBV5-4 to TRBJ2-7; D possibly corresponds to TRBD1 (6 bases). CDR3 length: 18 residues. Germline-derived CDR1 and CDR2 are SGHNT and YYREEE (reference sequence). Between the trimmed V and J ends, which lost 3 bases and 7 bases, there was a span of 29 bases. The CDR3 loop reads CASSYSGHSRPLGAEQYF. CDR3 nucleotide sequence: TGTGCCAGCAGCTACTCGGGACATTCGCGCCCTCTTGGCGCGGAGCAGTACTTC. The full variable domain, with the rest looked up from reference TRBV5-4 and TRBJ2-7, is ETGVTQSPTHLIKTRGQQVTLRCSSQSGHNTVSWYQQALGQGPQFIFQYYREEENGRGNFPPRFSGLQFPNYSSELNVNALELDDSALYLCASSYSGHSRPLGAEQYFGPGTRLTVT.

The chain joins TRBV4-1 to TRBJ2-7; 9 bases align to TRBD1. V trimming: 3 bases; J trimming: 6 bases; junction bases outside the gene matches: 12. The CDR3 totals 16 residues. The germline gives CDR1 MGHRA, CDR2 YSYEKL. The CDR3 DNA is TGCGCCAGCAGCCACCGAGTCCGGGACAGGGCTCGCGAGCAGTACTTC. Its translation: CASSHRVRDRAREQYF.

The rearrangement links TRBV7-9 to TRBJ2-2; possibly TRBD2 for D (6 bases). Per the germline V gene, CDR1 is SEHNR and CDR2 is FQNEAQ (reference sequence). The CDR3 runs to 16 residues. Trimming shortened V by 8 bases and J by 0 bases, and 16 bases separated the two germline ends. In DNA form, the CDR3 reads TGTGCCAGCCCCCGCTGGCGGGGCGCGAACACCGGGGAGCTGTTTTTT. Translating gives CASPRWRGANTGELFF.

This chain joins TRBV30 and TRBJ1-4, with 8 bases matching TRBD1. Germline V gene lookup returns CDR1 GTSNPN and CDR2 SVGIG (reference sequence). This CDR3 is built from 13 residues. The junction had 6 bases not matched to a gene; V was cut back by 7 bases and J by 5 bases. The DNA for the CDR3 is TGTGCCTCTCGCCGGGACAGGAATGAAAAACTGTTTTTT. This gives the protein CASRRDRNEKLFF.

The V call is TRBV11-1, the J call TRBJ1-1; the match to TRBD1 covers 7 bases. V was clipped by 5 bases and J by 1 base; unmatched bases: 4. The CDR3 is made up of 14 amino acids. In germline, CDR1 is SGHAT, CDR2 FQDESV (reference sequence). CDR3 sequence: CASSLGTENTEAFF. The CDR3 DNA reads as TGTGCCAGCAGCCTGGGGACAGAGAACACTGAAGCTTTCTTT.

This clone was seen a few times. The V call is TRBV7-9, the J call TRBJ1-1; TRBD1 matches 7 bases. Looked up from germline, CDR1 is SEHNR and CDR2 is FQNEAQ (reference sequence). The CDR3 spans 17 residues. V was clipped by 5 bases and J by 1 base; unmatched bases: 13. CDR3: CASSPRVQGTGNTEAFF. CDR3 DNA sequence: TGTGCCAGCAGCCCCAGAGTACAGGGGACGGGGAACACTGAAGCTTTCTTT.

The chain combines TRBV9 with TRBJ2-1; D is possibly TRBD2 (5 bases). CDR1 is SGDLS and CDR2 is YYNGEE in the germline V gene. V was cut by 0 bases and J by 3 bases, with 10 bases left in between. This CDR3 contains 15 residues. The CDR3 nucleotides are TGTGCCAGCAGCGTAGGAGGGAATGGCTACAATGAGCAGTTCTTC. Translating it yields CASSVGGNGYNEQFF.

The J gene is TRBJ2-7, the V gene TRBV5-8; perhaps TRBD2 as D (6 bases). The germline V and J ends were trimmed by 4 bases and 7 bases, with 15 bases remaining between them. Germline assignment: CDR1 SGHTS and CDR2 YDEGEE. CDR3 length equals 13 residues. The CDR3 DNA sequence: TGTGCCAGCAGCATCCTTTTCCGGGGGGAGCAGTACTTC. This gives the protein CASSILFRGEQYF.

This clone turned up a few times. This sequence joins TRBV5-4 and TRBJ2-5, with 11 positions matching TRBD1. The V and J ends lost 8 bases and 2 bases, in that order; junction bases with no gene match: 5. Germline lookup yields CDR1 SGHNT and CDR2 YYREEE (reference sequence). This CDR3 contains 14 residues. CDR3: CASARDRGQETQYF. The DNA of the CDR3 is TGTGCCAGTGCCCGGGACAGGGGGCAAGAGACCCAGTACTTC.

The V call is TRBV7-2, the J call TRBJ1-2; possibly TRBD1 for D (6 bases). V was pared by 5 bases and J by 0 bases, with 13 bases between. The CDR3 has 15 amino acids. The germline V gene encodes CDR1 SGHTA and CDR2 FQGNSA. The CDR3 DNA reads TGTGCCAGCAGCATGGACAGTACAACTAACTATGGCTACACCTTC. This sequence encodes CASSMDSTTNYGYTF.

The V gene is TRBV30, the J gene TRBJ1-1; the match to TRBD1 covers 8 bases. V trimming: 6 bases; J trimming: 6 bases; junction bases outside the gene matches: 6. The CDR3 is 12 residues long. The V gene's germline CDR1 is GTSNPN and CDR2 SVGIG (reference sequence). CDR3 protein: CACTGGSAEAFF. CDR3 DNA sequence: TGTGCCTGTACAGGGGGTTCTGCTGAAGCTTTCTTT.

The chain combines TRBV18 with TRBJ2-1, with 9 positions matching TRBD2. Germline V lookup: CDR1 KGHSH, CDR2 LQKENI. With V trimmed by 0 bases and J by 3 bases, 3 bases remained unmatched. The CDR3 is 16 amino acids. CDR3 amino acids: CASSPPREGFYNEQFF. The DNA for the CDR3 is TGTGCCAGCTCACCACCGCGGGAGGGTTTCTACAATGAGCAGTTCTTC.

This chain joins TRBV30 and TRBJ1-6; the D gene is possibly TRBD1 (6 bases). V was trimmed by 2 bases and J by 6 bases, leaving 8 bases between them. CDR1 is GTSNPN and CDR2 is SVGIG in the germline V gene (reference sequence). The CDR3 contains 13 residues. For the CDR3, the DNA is TGTGCCTGGAGTCAGGGGTTTAATTCACCCCTCCACTTT. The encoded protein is CAWSQGFNSPLHF.

The CDR3: CASGQGWGGYTF. In DNA, the CDR3 is TGTGCCAGCGGACAGGGATGGGGAGGCTACACCTTC. This chain joins TRBV2 and TRBJ1-2, with 8 bases lining up with TRBD1. The CDR3 runs 12 residues. CDR1 and CDR2 from the germline V gene are SNHLY and FYNNEI. The junction had 7 bases not matched to a gene; V was cut back by 8 bases and J by 8 bases.

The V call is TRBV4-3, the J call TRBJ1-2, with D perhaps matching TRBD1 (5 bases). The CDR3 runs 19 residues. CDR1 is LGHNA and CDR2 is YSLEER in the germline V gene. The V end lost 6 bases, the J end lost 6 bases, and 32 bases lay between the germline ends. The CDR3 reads CASSHARGSTTERTNGYTF. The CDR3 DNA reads TGCGCCAGCAGTCACGCGCGGGGGAGCACGACAGAAAGAACGAATGGCTACACCTTC.

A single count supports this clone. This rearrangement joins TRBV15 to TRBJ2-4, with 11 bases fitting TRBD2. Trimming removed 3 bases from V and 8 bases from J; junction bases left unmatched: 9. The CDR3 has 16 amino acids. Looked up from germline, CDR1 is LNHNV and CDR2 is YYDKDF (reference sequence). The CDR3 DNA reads TGTGCCACCAGCAGTTTATTAGCGGGAGGGGGGTACATTCAGTACTTC. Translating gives CATSSLLAGGGYIQYF.